Shown below are 27 T cell receptor beta chains from a single sample sequenced in a study of T cells in Graves' hyperthyroidism and ophthalmopathy. Amplification yielded TCR beta CDR3 regions, with RNA transcripts as the source. The HTBI set primed first-round TCR CDR3 RT-PCR. TCRdb processed the multiplex PCR reads anew with MiXCR; each CDR3 protein has one entry. Of approximately 400,000 distinct CDR3 sequences in the sample, approximately 15% were seen once. What was sequenced was blood. These receptors were obtained from a man aged 30-40 years with Graves' hyperthyroidism that later progressed to Graves' ophthalmopathy.

This clonotype showed up many times. This rearrangement joins TRBV2 to TRBJ2-3; TRBD2 is a possible D gene (5 bases). Germline CDR1 SNHLY, CDR2 FYNNEI. The CDR3 spans 12 residues. The germline V and J ends were trimmed by 9 bases and 2 bases, with 9 bases remaining between them. CDR3 in amino acids: CASKADTDTQYF. The CDR3, as DNA: TGTGCCAGTAAAGCGGACACAGATACGCAGTATTTT.

This clonotype was seen many times. The gene calls are TRBV18 and TRBJ1-1; no clear D. Germline assignment: CDR1 KGHSH and CDR2 LQKENI. V was pared by 0 bases and J by 1 base, with 6 bases between. The CDR3 is 14 residues long. CDR3 residues: CASSPPGRNTEAFF. CDR3 nucleotides: TGTGCCAGCTCACCACCCGGGAGGAACACTGAAGCTTTCTTT. Variable domain in full (rest from reference TRBV18 and TRBJ1-1): NAGVMQNPRHLVRRRGQEARLRCSPMKGHSHVYWYRQLPEEGLKFMVYLQKENIIDESGMPKERFSAEFPKEGPSILRIQQVVRGDSAAYFCASSPPGRNTEAFFGQGTRLTVV.

A few counts support this clonotype. The chain joins TRBV27 to TRBJ2-2; perhaps TRBD1 as D (5 bases). Germline V gene data show CDR1 as MNHEY and CDR2 as SMNVEV (reference sequence). The CDR3 runs to 14 residues. V lost 5 bases to trimming and J lost 4 bases, with 11 bases between them. CDR3 sequence reads: CASSPGASTGELFF. The CDR3 region has the DNA TGTGCCAGCAGTCCTGGGGCGTCCACCGGGGAGCTGTTTTTT.

This clonotype was seen a few times. The chain joins TRBV7-9 to TRBJ1-1; possibly TRBD1 for D (5 bases). Germline V gives CDR1 SEHNR, CDR2 FQNEAQ (reference sequence). V was cut by 1 base and J by 5 bases, with 14 bases left in between. This CDR3 has 15 amino acids. The CDR3 region has the DNA TGTGCCAGCAGCTTAGGTCCACCGCGGGGGACTGAAGCTTTCTTT. This sequence encodes CASSLGPPRGTEAFF.

In this sample, this clonotype turned up many times. V gene TRBV12-3 or TRBV12-4 combines with J gene TRBJ2-3; perhaps TRBD2 as D (6 bases). The ends were cut back, 1 base at V and 0 bases at J, with 17 bases in the middle. The CDR3 runs 18 residues. The CDR3 here is CASSLGITSLTSTDTQYF. In DNA form, the CDR3 reads TGTGCCAGCAGTTTAGGGATTACTAGCTTAACTAGCACAGATACGCAGTATTTT.

As concerns this clonotype: A read error may explain this, as a much larger clone is one base away. J is TRBJ2-7 and V is TRBV18, with 11 bases matching TRBD1. Looked up from germline, CDR1 is KGHSH and CDR2 is LQKENI. The CDR3 sequence is 16 residues long. The V gene end was trimmed by 3 bases and the J gene end by 5 bases; junction bases not matched to a gene: 9. The CDR3 DNA is TGTGCCAGCTCACCTTCCCCGGGACAGGGGGTCGACGAGCAGTACTTC. As protein: CASSPSPGQGVDEQYF.

The genes are TRBV5-5 and TRBJ2-7, with TRBD1 identical over 8 bases. The V and J ends lost 3 bases and 5 bases, in that order; junction bases with no gene match: 4. Per germline, CDR1 SGHKS and CDR2 YYEKEE (reference sequence). The CDR3 runs 13 residues. The CDR3 bases are TGTGCCAGCAGCTCGACAGGGGAGGACGAGCAGTACTTC. The encoded protein is CASSSTGEDEQYF. Drawing the rest from reference TRBV5-5 and TRBJ2-7, the complete variable domain is DAGVTQSPTHLIKTRGQQVTLRCSPISGHKSVSWYQQVLGQGPQFIFQYYEKEERGRGNFPDRFSARQFPNYSSELNVNALLLGDSALYLCASSSTGEDEQYFGPGTRLTVT.

Ten or more counts support this clonotype. The chain has TRBV7-2 and TRBJ2-5; 7 bases fit TRBD2. The CDR3 sequence is 14 residues long. Germline CDR1 is SGHTA and CDR2 is FQGNSA. Trimming removed 1 base from V and 11 bases from J; junction bases left unmatched: 10. The CDR3 spells CASSLGLSGAAQYF. Written as DNA, the CDR3 is TGTGCCAGCAGCTTAGGATTGAGCGGGGCCGCTCAGTACTTC.

This chain links TRBV6-2 or TRBV6-3 with TRBJ1-5; D remains unclear. The CDR3 runs 13 residues. V was cut by 0 bases and J by 4 bases, with 4 bases left in between. The germline CDR1 and CDR2 sequences are MNHEY and SVGEGT. CDR3 in amino acids: CASSYSANQPQHF. The CDR3 region has the DNA TGTGCCAGCAGTTACTCTGCAAATCAGCCCCAGCATTTT.

As concerns this clonotype: This may stem from a read error, because a much larger clone lies one nucleotide away. The chain couples TRBV3-1 to TRBJ2-1; 12 bases match TRBD2. Germline V gene data show CDR1 as LGHDT and CDR2 as YNNKEL (reference sequence). This CDR3 comprises 15 residues. The CDR3 reads CASSRLAGEGNEEFF. CDR3 in DNA: TGTGCCAGCAGCCGACTAGCGGGGGAAGGGAATGAGGAGTTCTTC.

This clonotype showed up just a few times. A read error is possible here, since a much larger clone lies one base away. The gene calls are TRBV11-2 and TRBJ1-1; D gene ambiguous. Germline CDR1 SGHAT, CDR2 FQNNGV. This CDR3 is built from 13 residues. In DNA, the CDR3 is TGTGCCAGCAGCTGGCAGTCGACCACTGGAGCTTTCTTT. Residues: CASSWQSTTGAFF.

In this sample, this clonotype turned up many times. The J gene is TRBJ1-1, the V gene TRBV30; D is possibly TRBD1 (5 bases). The germline V gene has CDR1 GTSNPN and CDR2 SVGIG (reference sequence). V lost 5 bases and J 8 bases, leaving 15 bases between the germline ends. The CDR3 runs 12 residues. The DNA of the CDR3 is TGTGCCTGGGGAGGGACGGCGGTGGAAGCTTTCTTT. As protein: CAWGGTAVEAFF.

This clonotype has a count of ten or more. This chain uses TRBV10-3 with TRBJ1-5; 7 bases are a match to TRBD1. The CDR3 has 18 amino acids. Germline assignment: CDR1 ENHRY and CDR2 SYGVKD. V was pared by 5 bases and J by 10 bases, with 23 bases of the junction left unmatched. The CDR3 coding sequence is TGTGCCATCAGTCTGAGGGGACAGCTAAAGAGCCTAATCTCACCCCAGCATTTT. Protein sequence: CAISLRGQLKSLISPQHF.

Many counts were recorded for this clonotype. The chain carries TRBV11-3 and TRBJ1-3; no clear D gene. The V end lost 5 bases, the J end lost 6 bases, and 5 bases lay between the germline ends. The germline V gene encodes CDR1 SGHNT and CDR2 YENEEA. This CDR3 has 11 residues. The CDR3 coding sequence is TGTGCCAGCAGCACCGCAAACACCATATATTTT. The encoded protein is CASSTANTIYF.

At least ten counts were recorded for this clonotype. V gene TRBV20-1 combines with J gene TRBJ2-7, with TRBD1 matching over 8 bases. The CDR3 spans 13 residues. Germline CDR1 DFQATT, CDR2 SNEGSKA (reference sequence). The ends lost 6 bases at V and 3 bases at J; junction bases unmatched: 7. CDR3 coding DNA: TGCAGTGCCGTACAGGGGGAGATCTACGAGCAGTACTTC. Its translation: CSAVQGEIYEQYF.

A few counts support this clonotype. The chain is built from TRBV27 and TRBJ1-6; D gene uncertain. The CDR3 contains 13 residues. The V gene's germline CDR1 is MNHEY and CDR2 SMNVEV (reference sequence). The V end lost 0 bases, the J end lost 8 bases, and 5 bases lay between the germline ends. DNA for the CDR3: TGTGCCAGCAGTTTATCCCTGGATTCACCCCTCCACTTT. Translated: CASSLSLDSPLHF.

This clonotype was seen at least ten times. The V gene is TRBV12-3 or TRBV12-4, the J gene TRBJ1-2; 7 bases are a match to TRBD1. Trimming at V came to 6 bases and at J to 8 bases, leaving 6 bases not matched to a gene. The CDR3 sequence is 12 residues long. The CDR3 here is CASSHGQAGYTF. The CDR3, as DNA: TGTGCCAGCAGCCATGGACAGGCCGGCTACACCTTC.

This clonotype was counted ten times or more. The V and J genes are TRBV20-1 and TRBJ1-1, with D perhaps TRBD1 (5 bases). The germline V and J ends were trimmed by 6 bases and 3 bases, with 17 bases remaining between them. The germline V gene encodes CDR1 DFQATT and CDR2 SNEGSKA (reference sequence). The CDR3 totals 14 residues. The CDR3 is CSAPGQGLDTEAFF. The CDR3 DNA reads TGCAGTGCCCCCGGGCAGGGCTTGGACACTGAAGCTTTCTTT.

This clonotype was seen more than once but under ten times. DNA for the CDR3: TGTGCCAGCAGCCCCCGGGAGATGAACACTGAAGCTTTCTTT. Amino acid sequence: CASSPREMNTEAFF. V is TRBV3-1 and J is TRBJ1-1; D ambiguous. This CDR3 is 14 amino acids long. Trimming removed 4 bases at V and 0 bases at J, with 9 bases between. Germline V gene data show CDR1 as LGHDT and CDR2 as YNNKEL (reference sequence).

This clonotype showed up many times. The V call is TRBV25-1, the J call TRBJ1-1, with D unclear. This CDR3 has 13 residues. Trimming removed 7 bases at V and 0 bases at J, with 9 bases between. Per the germline V gene, CDR1 is MGHDK and CDR2 is SYGVNS. As DNA, the CDR3 is TGTGCCAGCAAGGACCGAATGAACACTGAAGCTTTCTTT. Translation: CASKDRMNTEAFF.

The V and J genes are TRBV5-1 and TRBJ2-2, with 9 bases aligning to TRBD1. Germline V CDR1 and CDR2: SGHRS, YFSETQ. This CDR3 comprises 15 residues. J gave up 7 bases and V 3 bases, and 7 bases lay outside the gene matches. CDR3 in amino acids: CASSSGQGLSGELFF. The DNA for the CDR3 is TGCGCCAGCAGCTCGGGACAGGGATTAAGCGGGGAGCTGTTTTTT.

V is TRBV6-5 and J is TRBJ1-1; D remains unclear. The V gene's germline CDR1 is MNHEY and CDR2 SVGAGI. V was shortened by 2 bases and J by 12 bases, with 10 bases between the two germline ends. CDR3 length: 11 residues. Here the CDR3 reads CASSYQTWPFF. In nucleotides, the CDR3 is TGTGCCAGCAGTTACCAAACGTGGCCTTTCTTT.

This clonotype was counted at least ten times. The chain employs TRBV6-1 and TRBJ1-2, with D tentatively TRBD1 (5 bases). This CDR3 region has 15 residues. Germline-derived CDR1 and CDR2 are MNHNS and SASEGT. V was shortened by 5 bases and J by 5 bases, with 18 bases between the two germline ends. CDR3 coding DNA: TGTGCCAGCAGTTGGACGGGGGACGCAAGATATGGCTACACCTTC. Translated, it gives CASSWTGDARYGYTF.

The chain uses TRBV7-6 and TRBJ2-2; TRBD2 matches at 12 bases. V lost 6 bases, J lost 3 bases, and 5 bases stayed unmatched. This CDR3 has 16 residues. Germline V CDR1 and CDR2: SGHVS, FNYEAQ. The CDR3 protein is CASRRLAGDHTGELFF. Written as DNA, the CDR3 is TGTGCCAGCAGGCGACTAGCGGGGGACCACACCGGGGAGCTGTTTTTT.

This clonotype was detected ten times or more. V gene TRBV2 combines with J gene TRBJ2-5, with 12 bases fitting TRBD2. From germline, CDR1 is SNHLY and CDR2 FYNNEI. The CDR3 totals 15 residues. After removal of 5 bases from V and 7 bases from J, the junction contained 8 bases not matched to a gene. The CDR3 here is CASSIGLAGTGTQYF. The CDR3, as DNA: TGTGCCAGCAGTATAGGACTAGCGGGGACCGGGACCCAGTACTTC.

This clonotype was counted many times. This rearrangement joins TRBV28 to TRBJ2-7; the match to TRBD2 covers 13 bases. V lost 6 bases, J lost 0 bases, and 14 bases stayed unmatched. The CDR3 consists of 19 residues. CDR1 MDHEN and CDR2 SYDVKM come from the germline V gene. CDR3 sequence reads: CASRVSGGTSGASSYEQYF. DNA of the CDR3: TGTGCCAGCAGGGTCTCAGGCGGGACTAGCGGGGCAAGCTCCTACGAGCAGTACTTC.

Ten or more counts support this clonotype. This chain links TRBV27 with TRBJ2-1, with 8 bases that match TRBD2. Per the germline V gene, CDR1 is MNHEY and CDR2 is SMNVEV (reference sequence). This CDR3 has 14 amino acids. The V segment lost 7 bases and the J segment 1 base; nucleotides outside the gene matches: 3. CDR3 in amino acids: CASKASGSYNEQFF. CDR3 bases: TGTGCCAGCAAGGCTAGCGGGTCCTACAATGAGCAGTTCTTC.